This passage covers 14 T cell receptor beta chains from one sample sequenced in a study of OX40 agonist ivuxolimab in advanced cancers. Assay: immunoSEQ multiplex PCR; the TCRdb copy retains only in-frame clones and omits some. This table holds roughly 25,000 clones, 60% to 80% found once. Sequences were derived from CD4+ or CD8+ T cells sorted from blood, sampled in a trial of the OX40 agonist ivuxolimab. All receptors come from an adult with an advanced solid tumor such as melanoma, head and neck, liver or kidney cancer.

This chain joins TRBV4-3 and TRBJ1-5, with D unclear. V was pared by 2 bases and J by 6 bases, with 11 bases between. The V gene's germline CDR1 is LGHNA and CDR2 YSLEER. CDR3 length: 14 residues. CDR3 in amino acids: CASSQNLAGQPQHF. The CDR3 DNA is TGCGCCAGCAGCCAAAACCTCGCCGGTCAGCCCCAGCATTTT.

This CDR3 is CASSLNGAFQETQYF. The DNA of the CDR3 is TGTGCCAGCAGCCTCAACGGGGCGTTCCAAGAGACCCAGTACTTC. The genes are TRBV7-3 and TRBJ2-5; the D gene could be TRBD1 or TRBD2 (5 bases each). Germline V gene data show CDR1 as SGHTA and CDR2 as FQGTGA. Trimming removed 5 bases at V and 1 base at J, with 14 bases between. The CDR3 is 15 amino acids.

By share of the sample, this clone is medium-sized. This same CDR3 is encoded by further DNA sequences in the sample. This rearrangement joins TRBV5-4 to TRBJ1-1; a weak D match, TRBD1 (6 bases). This CDR3 contains 16 residues. Trimming left V 0 bases short and J 3 bases short, with 15 bases between. Germline V gene sequence: CDR1 SGHNT, CDR2 YYREEE (reference sequence). Written as DNA, the CDR3 is TGTGCCAGCAGCTTGGGGTCCGGGGGCCTCTACACTGAAGCTTTCTTT. Protein sequence: CASSLGSGGLYTEAFF.

This chain joins TRBV7-2 and TRBJ1-3; a possible D gene is TRBD1 (6 bases). V shed 8 bases and J shed 14 bases, with 16 bases lying between them. This CDR3 region has 11 residues. Germline V gives CDR1 SGHTA, CDR2 FQGNSA. The CDR3 region is CASATGAVLYF. The CDR3 nucleotides read TGTGCCAGCGCCACGGGGGCAGTCCTATATTTT.

The gene calls are TRBV6-1 and TRBJ2-2; D gene ambiguous. V shed 8 bases and J shed 13 bases, with 11 bases lying between them. Germline assignment: CDR1 MNHNS and CDR2 SASEGT. This CDR3 is 10 amino acids long. DNA for the CDR3: TGTGCCAGCGAATGGGGATCGCTGTTTTTT. Amino acid sequence: CASEWGSLFF.

The CDR3 DNA reads as TGCGCCAGCAGCGGGACGGGAACTGAAGCTTTCTTT. It is translated as CASSGTGTEAFF. The V and J genes are TRBV5-1 and TRBJ1-1, with D tentatively TRBD1 (5 bases). The CDR3 length is 12 residues. Germline CDR1 and CDR2: SGHRS and YFSETQ. Trimming removed 4 bases from V and 5 bases from J, with 9 bases in between.

The J gene is TRBJ2-7, the V gene TRBV6-6; TRBD2 aligns across 7 bases. V trimming: 10 bases; J trimming: 0 bases; junction bases outside the gene matches: 9. CDR1 is MNHNY and CDR2 is SVGAGI in the germline V gene (reference sequence). The CDR3 extends over 14 amino acids. CDR3 sequence: CATLSRDYSYEQYF. As DNA, the CDR3 is TGTGCCACCCTCTCCCGGGACTACTCCTACGAGCAGTACTTC.

The gene calls are TRBV6-6 and TRBJ2-7; possibly TRBD2 for D (6 bases). CDR1 is MNHNY and CDR2 is SVGAGI in the germline V gene (reference sequence). The CDR3 length is 16 residues. The germline V and J ends were trimmed by 9 bases and 3 bases, with 24 bases remaining between them. CDR3 in DNA: TGTGCCAGTCTAGCGAGCGAGTCGGCTAAATACTACGAGCAGTACTTC. Translating it yields CASLASESAKYYEQYF.

V gene TRBV6-1 combines with J gene TRBJ1-1; D not certain. Deletions cut 6 bases from V and 4 bases from J, with 9 bases between. The germline CDR1 and CDR2 sequences are MNHNS and SASEGT. CDR3 length: 12 amino acids. As DNA, the CDR3 is TGTGCCAGCAGGATAATTGGCACTGAAGCTTTCTTT. Translated: CASRIIGTEAFF.

This sequence joins TRBV18 and TRBJ1-5, with D unresolved. This CDR3 has 13 amino acids. Germline V gene lookup returns CDR1 KGHSH and CDR2 LQKENI. The V end lost 3 bases, the J end lost 5 bases, and 8 bases lay between the germline ends. DNA for the CDR3: TGTGCCAGCTCACCGTCCCTGGATCAGCCCCAGCATTTT. Translation gives CASSPSLDQPQHF.

V and J are TRBV19 and TRBJ1-2; D is unclear. Trimming left V 7 bases short and J 8 bases short, with 20 bases between. CDR1 is LNHDA and CDR2 is SQIVND in the germline V gene (reference sequence). The CDR3 loop spans 14 amino acids. In nucleotides, the CDR3 is TGTGCCAGTATCACCACAAGGACTGCGGACGGCTACACCTTC. Protein sequence: CASITTRTADGYTF.

The J gene is TRBJ2-7, the V gene TRBV4-2; D might be TRBD1 (6 bases). Germline CDR1 and CDR2: LGHNA and YNFKEQ. This CDR3 has 15 residues. V lost 2 bases and J lost 4, with 15 bases in between. This chain's CDR3 is CASSQNRDMLYEQYF. The CDR3 nucleotides are TGTGCCAGCAGCCAAAACCGGGACATGCTTTACGAGCAGTACTTC.

The V gene is TRBV21-1, the J gene TRBJ2-2; the tabulated D call, TRBD2, remains unverified against the DNA. TRBV21-1 counts as a pseudogene. The CDR3 extends over 13 amino acids. This CDR3 is CASNLGYSGELFF. The CDR3, as DNA: TGTGCCAGCAACCTCGGGTACTCGGGGGAGCTGTTTTTT.

V is TRBV6-5 and J is TRBJ1-5; the match to TRBD1 covers 7 bases. The junction had 4 bases not matched to a gene; V was cut back by 5 bases and J by 3 bases. Germline V gene lookup returns CDR1 MNHEY and CDR2 SVGAGI. The CDR3 runs to 14 residues. The CDR3 sequence is CASSTTGYNQPQHF. The DNA of the CDR3 is TGTGCCAGCAGTACGACAGGGTACAATCAGCCCCAGCATTTT.